The 13 T cell receptor beta chains reported below all come from one sample, sequenced in a study of identical twins. TCRdb re-called the 5' RACE reads with MiXCR, one entry per CDR3 protein. The data contain 1.5 million to 2 million distinct CDR3 sequences, about 32% of them singletons. The specimen was cord blood. Receptors originate from a newborn girl in good health.

The chain joins TRBV7-2 to TRBJ1-2; D possibly corresponds to TRBD1 (6 bases). CDR1 and CDR2 from the germline V gene are SGHTA and FQGNSA. CDR3 length: 15 amino acids. V lost 5 bases and J 2 bases, leaving 15 bases between the germline ends. Here the CDR3 DNA reads TGTGCCAGCAGCCAGAGAATCGGGACAAACTATGGCTACACCTTC. Residues: CASSQRIGTNYGYTF. The variable domain in full, completed from reference TRBV7-2 and TRBJ1-2, reads GAGVSQSPSNKVTEKGKDVELRCDPISGHTALYWYRQSLGQGLEFLIYFQGNSAPDKSGLPSDRFSAERTGGSVSTLTIQRTQQEDSAVYLCASSQRIGTNYGYTFGSGTRLTVV.

The chain joins TRBV20-1 to TRBJ2-3; 7 nucleotides line up with TRBD1. V shed 5 bases, J shed 2 bases, and the junction held 7 bases outside the gene matches. This CDR3 has 14 residues. CDR1 is DFQATT and CDR2 is SNEGSKA in the germline V gene (reference sequence). CDR3 in DNA: TGCAGTGCTTCCCGACAGGGACACACAGATACGCAGTATTTT. Translating it yields CSASRQGHTDTQYF.

This clonotype has only a few counts. This sequence joins TRBV10-3 and TRBJ1-1, with D perhaps matching TRBD1 (5 bases). The CDR3 is made up of 15 amino acids. Trimming cost V 4 bases and J 0 bases, with 12 bases left between them. Germline V gene lookup returns CDR1 ENHRY and CDR2 SYGVKD. In DNA, the CDR3 is TGTGCCATCAGTGGCCAGGGCCGAATGAACACTGAAGCTTTCTTT. Residues: CAISGQGRMNTEAFF.

The CDR3 is CASRVSALGVNEQYF. The CDR3 DNA follows: TGTGCCAGCAGGGTTTCGGCGCTGGGGGTGAACGAGCAGTACTTC. The chain has TRBV6-5 and TRBJ2-4; D tentatively fits TRBD1 or TRBD2 (5 bases each). The J call may be wrong; the DNA end is better matched by TRBJ2-7. Germline V gives CDR1 MNHEY, CDR2 SVGAGI. This CDR3 has 15 amino acids.

J is TRBJ2-1 and V is TRBV5-8; 7 bases map to TRBD2. V was pared by 4 bases and J by 3 bases, with 7 bases of the junction left unmatched. CDR1 and CDR2 from the germline V gene are SGHTS and YDEGEE. The CDR3 consists of 15 residues. The CDR3 is CASSRSGAVYNEQFF. The CDR3 coding sequence is TGTGCCAGCAGCCGCAGCGGGGCGGTCTACAATGAGCAGTTCTTC.

The chain employs TRBV7-9 and TRBJ2-3; perhaps TRBD2 as D (6 bases). The CDR3 consists of 14 residues. Trimming stripped 3 bases from V and 5 bases from J, with 12 bases between. Germline V CDR1 and CDR2: SEHNR, FQNEAQ (reference sequence). CDR3 amino acids: CASSFREPEDTQYF. The CDR3 nucleotides are TGTGCCAGCAGCTTCCGGGAGCCCGAAGATACGCAGTATTTT.

This clonotype turned up a few times. The genes are TRBV10-3 and TRBJ2-7, with 7 bases identical to TRBD1. Germline V gives CDR1 ENHRY, CDR2 SYGVKD. This CDR3 has 14 residues. V shed 4 bases, J shed 4 bases, and the junction held 7 bases outside the gene matches. CDR3 coding DNA: TGTGCCATCAGTGCCTCCGGGACAGCATACGAGCAGTACTTC. Translation gives CAISASGTAYEQYF.

The chain uses TRBV20-1 and TRBJ1-2; no reliable D call. Germline values: CDR1 DFQATT, CDR2 SNEGSKA (reference sequence). The CDR3 runs to 15 residues. V was clipped by 1 base and J by 4 bases, with 16 bases between them. The CDR3 DNA sequence: TGCAGTGCTAGAGGTACGGGCTCCATGGCCTATGGCTACACCTTC. Protein product: CSARGTGSMAYGYTF.

This clonotype appeared a few times. The V and J genes are TRBV20-1 and TRBJ2-4; 10 bases align to TRBD2. This CDR3 region has 13 residues. V lost 3 bases, J lost 13 bases, and 9 bases stayed unmatched. Per germline, CDR1 DFQATT and CDR2 SNEGSKA (reference sequence). The CDR3 nucleotides read TGCAGTGCTAGGTCGCTAGCGGGGGTGAAGCAGTACTTC. Translating gives CSARSLAGVKQYF.

This clonotype was seen at least ten times. V is TRBV28 and J is TRBJ2-5, with 7 bases matching TRBD2. The length of the CDR3 is 14 residues. The germline V gene encodes CDR1 MDHEN and CDR2 SYDVKM. V shed 5 bases, J shed 2 bases, and the junction held 5 bases outside the gene matches. CDR3 amino acids: CASSLLAEQETQYF. The DNA of the CDR3 is TGTGCCAGCAGTCTTCTAGCGGAACAAGAGACCCAGTACTTC.

The chain uses TRBV20-1 and TRBJ2-5; a possible D gene is TRBD2 (6 bases). Looked up from germline, CDR1 is DFQATT and CDR2 is SNEGSKA (reference sequence). This CDR3 has 13 amino acids. Trimming removed 7 bases at V and 1 base at J, with 13 bases between. The CDR3 sequence is CSGGGAGQETQYF. CDR3 DNA: TGCAGTGGAGGAGGGGCCGGCCAAGAGACCCAGTACTTC.

The J gene is TRBJ1-2, the V gene TRBV2; D gene uncertain. V lost 9 bases to trimming and J lost 0 bases, with 8 bases between them. This CDR3 is 12 amino acids long. Per germline, CDR1 SNHLY and CDR2 FYNNEI. CDR3 in amino acids: CASLQPNYGYTF. The CDR3, as DNA: TGTGCCAGTCTTCAACCTAACTATGGCTACACCTTC. Combining the CDR3 with reference TRBV2 and TRBJ1-2 gives the whole variable domain EPEVTQTPSHQVTQMGQEVILRCVPISNHLYFYWYRQILGQKVEFLVSFYNNEISEKSEIFDDQFSVERPDGSNFTLKIRSTKLEDSAMYFCASLQPNYGYTFGSGTRLTVV.

A note on this clonotype: At one end, the junction sequence differs from germline, possibly due to a read error. The chain links TRBV20-1 to TRBJ2-1; D not certain. Looked up from germline, CDR1 is DFQATT and CDR2 is SNEGSKA (reference sequence). This CDR3 is 16 amino acids long. CDR3 sequence reads: CSARDSAYHSCNEQFF. CDR3 DNA: TGCAGTGCTAGAGATAGTGCGTACCACTCCTGCAATGAGCAGTTCTTC.